Listed below are T cell receptor beta chains from one sample, sequenced in a study of response to subunit inactivated influenza vaccine. Using its own MiXCR run on the RT-PCR reads, TCRdb lists one record per CDR3 protein. This table holds more than 550,000 distinct CDR3 sequences, around 10% found once. This same sample was also taken into another study, of T cells expressing NK-cell markers.

The sample here was PBMCs from blood, taken on the day of vaccination. These receptors all stem from a man in his forties or fifties who received an inactivated influenza vaccine. Both conserved end residues are part of each CDR3. The order of the fields is CDR3 DNA, CDR3 protein, V gene, D gene, J gene, clone size. D genes are given only for firm matches. Part of the rows lack a size; the others show once, few, many or a class for expanded clones.

TGTGCCAGCACTAGGACAGGGCTCGGTTCTGGGGCCAACGTCCTGACTTTC	CASTRTGLGSGANVLTF	TRBV6-1	TRBD1	TRBJ2-6	-
TGCAGTGCTAGAGGGGGGATAGGGGATCAGACCCAGTACTTC	CSARGGIGDQTQYF	TRBV20-1	-	TRBJ2-5	few
TGTGCCAGCAGTTTGTCAGGGGGTAATTCAGTTGAGCAGTTCTTC	CASSLSGGNSVEQFF	TRBV12-3/TRBV12-4	TRBD1	TRBJ2-1	many
TGTGCCAGTAGTATAGGGTCAGAGAAAGACAATGAGCAGTTCTTC	CASSIGSEKDNEQFF	TRBV19	-	TRBJ2-1	-
TGTGCCAGCAGTTACTCAGCGGGAGGAACGGGAGAGCAGTACTTC	CASSYSAGGTGEQYF	TRBV6-5	TRBD2	TRBJ2-7	-
TGCAGCTTCCGGACAGAGGGTTTTAACACAGATACGCAGTATTTT	CSFRTEGFNTDTQYF	TRBV29-1	-	TRBJ2-3	-
TGTGCCAGCAGTTTTTCGCAGGAAAAACTGTTTTTT	CASSFSQEKLFF	TRBV12-3/TRBV12-4	-	TRBJ1-4	few
TGTGCCAGTAGTATAGGGACTAGCGGGAGTAATGAGCAGTTCTTC	CASSIGTSGSNEQFF	TRBV19	TRBD2	TRBJ2-1	-
TGTGCCAGCAGCAGACAGCGAGACACTGAAGCTTTCTTT	CASSRQRDTEAFF	TRBV11-2	-	TRBJ1-1	few
TGTGCCAGCAGCTTCCCGCTCAGCAATCAGCCCCAGCATTTT	CASSFPLSNQPQHF	TRBV28	-	TRBJ1-5	few
TGTGCCAGCAGATCCCCCTCACTCGACAGCACAGATACGCAGTATTTT	CASRSPSLDSTDTQYF	TRBV28	-	TRBJ2-3	few
TGTGCCAGCTCACCACGGGGGGCCGGGTTTCTATACAATGAGCAGTTCTTC	CASSPRGAGFLYNEQFF	TRBV18	-	TRBJ2-1	few
TGCGCCAGCAGCTGGGGGCGGGGAAGGGGAGAGACCCAGTACTTC	CASSWGRGRGETQYF	TRBV5-1	-	TRBJ2-5	few
TGCGCCAGCAGCTTCGAAGGCTATGGCTACACCTTC	CASSFEGYGYTF	TRBV5-1	-	TRBJ1-2	many
TGCAGCGTTGAAGTGGAGCAGCCACTCAATCAGCCCCAGCATTTT	CSVEVEQPLNQPQHF	TRBV29-1	-	TRBJ1-5	few
TGCAGTGATAAGACAGCCATGAACACTGAAGCTTTCTTT	CSDKTAMNTEAFF	TRBV20-1	-	TRBJ1-1	many
TGTGCCAGCAGTTTATCTGGCCGATTGGGGTCAGGGATTATCCAAGAGACCCAGTACTTC	CASSLSGRLGSGIIQETQYF	TRBV28	-	TRBJ2-5	-
TGTGCCAGCAGTATAGCGGGGACGATAGATACGCAGTATTTT	CASSIAGTIDTQYF	TRBV28	TRBD2	TRBJ2-3	-
TGTGCCAGCAAACCGGCAGGGTTCAGCTCCTATAATTCACCCCTCCACTTT	CASKPAGFSSYNSPLHF	TRBV6-1	-	TRBJ1-6	many
TGTGCCAGCAGCTTAGTTGGGACAGCTAACTATGGCTACACCTTC	CASSLVGTANYGYTF	TRBV7-2	TRBD1	TRBJ1-2	few
TGCAGTGCTAGAGATCCTAGACTAGCGGGAGGGCCGAACACCGGGGAGCTGTTTTTT	CSARDPRLAGGPNTGELFF	TRBV20-1	TRBD2	TRBJ2-2	few
TGTGCCAGCAGTGAAGAACGACTCAGCGGCTACAATGAGCAGTTCTTC	CASSEERLSGYNEQFF	TRBV2	-	TRBJ2-1	many
TGCGCCAGCAGCCAAAACCTCGCCGGGACAGTCTCCTACAATGAGCAGTTCTTC	CASSQNLAGTVSYNEQFF	TRBV4-1	TRBD1	TRBJ2-1	few
TGCGCCAGCAACATGGACGGCGGGCCTGAGCAGTTCTTC	CASNMDGGPEQFF	TRBV5-1	-	TRBJ2-1	-
TGTGCCAGCAGTTTATCGCGGACAGGGCAGGCTGAAAAACTGTTTTTT	CASSLSRTGQAEKLFF	TRBV27	TRBD1	TRBJ1-4	-
TGTGCCAGCAGCCGGGGGGTTTCTATGAACACTGAAGCTTTCTTT	CASSRGVSMNTEAFF	TRBV14	-	TRBJ1-1	few
TGTGCCAGCAGCCGGAGTGGACAGGGCGTCTCTGGAAACACCATATATTTT	CASSRSGQGVSGNTIYF	TRBV12-3/TRBV12-4	TRBD1	TRBJ1-3	-
TGCAGCGTCGAGTCAGTAGCCTACGAGCAGTACTTC	CSVESVAYEQYF	TRBV29-1	-	TRBJ2-7	-